The 18 T cell receptor beta chains reported below all come from one sample, sequenced in a study of shared clonotypes between healthy human individuals. Only CD45RO-negative cells positively selected for CCR7 counted as naive CD8 cells, so terminally differentiated effector memory CD45RA+ cells were excluded. The method was immunoSEQ multiplex PCR; TCRdb's version includes in-frame clones alone and lacks a portion of them. The sample includes millions of clones, about 94% of them seen just once. Sample: naive CD8+ T cells sorted from blood. These receptors came from a man between 18 and 35 years old in good health.

The chain uses TRBV7-6 and TRBJ1-5; D unclear. This CDR3 contains 15 residues. V dropped 2 bases and J dropped 0 bases, with 8 bases sitting between them. Germline V CDR1 and CDR2: SGHVS, FNYEAQ. The CDR3 DNA is TGTGCCAGCAGCTTATTCACGGGTAGCAATCAGCCCCAGCATTTT. Its protein is CASSLFTGSNQPQHF.

CDR3 sequence: CATSSPTGNTEAFF. In DNA, the CDR3 is TGTGCCACCAGCAGCCCTACAGGGAACACTGAAGCTTTCTTT. The rearrangement links TRBV15 to TRBJ1-1, with D perhaps matching TRBD1 (5 bases). V was pared by 3 bases and J by 1 base, with 9 bases between. The CDR3 extends over 14 amino acids. The germline V gene has CDR1 LNHNV and CDR2 YYDKDF (reference sequence).

This rearrangement joins TRBV28 to TRBJ1-1; D uncertain. With 3 bases removed from V and 0 bases from J, the gap between germline ends came to 11 bases. There are 15 residues in the CDR3. CDR1 and CDR2 from the germline V gene are MDHEN and SYDVKM. The CDR3 protein is CASSFIMTVNTEAFF. CDR3 nucleotides: TGTGCCAGCAGTTTCATCATGACGGTGAACACTGAAGCTTTCTTT.

The rearrangement uses TRBV29-1 and TRBJ2-5; D gene ambiguous. The CDR3 spans 15 residues. CDR1 and CDR2 (germline): SQVTM, ANQGSEA. V lost 0 bases to trimming and J lost 4 bases, with 15 bases between them. This chain's CDR3 is CSVEDHAPQVETQYF. CDR3 coding DNA: TGCAGCGTTGAAGACCATGCACCGCAAGTAGAGACCCAGTACTTC.

The genes are TRBV29-1 and TRBJ2-2; no definite D call. Trimming removed 4 bases at V and 3 bases at J, with 9 bases between. The CDR3 length is 13 residues. CDR1 is SQVTM, CDR2 ANQGSEA, per germline. CDR3 loop: CSVVGQYTGELFF. The CDR3 DNA sequence: TGCAGCGTTGTTGGGCAGTACACCGGGGAGCTGTTTTTT.

The chain uses TRBV6-1 and TRBJ1-5; no firm D call. This CDR3 is 15 amino acids long. The V gene's germline CDR1 is MNHNS and CDR2 SASEGT. The V end lost 5 bases, the J end lost 0 bases, and 11 bases lay between the germline ends. The CDR3 loop reads CASSSRTDSNQPQHF. The DNA of the CDR3 is TGTGCCAGCAGTTCTCGGACGGATAGCAATCAGCCCCAGCATTTT.

The chain links TRBV12-2 to TRBJ2-7; the table's TRBD2 call for D was not verified on the DNA. TRBV12-2 is shown as a pseudogene. This CDR3 region has 23 residues. CDR3 sequence (DNA): TGTGCAAGTCGCTTAGCTCTGCCCCCCAAAAGGAGGGGACTAGATAAGAGCTCCTACGAGCAGTACTTC. Its protein product is CASRLALPPKRRGLDKSSYEQYF.

The chain carries TRBV29-1 and TRBJ1-1; D is perhaps TRBD1 (5 bases). The CDR3 totals 12 residues. Trimming pared 7 bases from V and 4 bases from J, leaving 13 bases between. Germline lookup yields CDR1 SQVTM and CDR2 ANQGSEA. Written as DNA, the CDR3 is TGCAGCGCGGGGGACGGAGTCACTGAAGCTTTCTTT. Its translation: CSAGDGVTEAFF.

The chain couples TRBV5-6 to TRBJ1-3; possibly TRBD1 for D (5 bases). Trimming removed 2 bases at V and 0 bases at J, with 12 bases between. CDR1 SGHDT and CDR2 YYEEEE come from the germline V gene. This CDR3 is 16 amino acids long. The CDR3 DNA sequence: TGTGCCAGCAGCTTTTGGGGACTCATCTCTGGAAACACCATATATTTT. Its protein is CASSFWGLISGNTIYF. The full variable domain, rest sourced from reference TRBV5-6 and TRBJ1-3, is DAGVTQSPTHLIKTRGQQVTLRCSPKSGHDTVSWYQQALGQGPQFIFQYYEEEERQRGNFPDRFSGHQFPNYSSELNVNALLLGDSALYLCASSFWGLISGNTIYFGEGSWLTVV.

The V and J genes are TRBV19 and TRBJ2-2; 9 bases are shared with TRBD1. Germline CDR1 and CDR2: LNHDA and SQIVND (reference sequence). This CDR3 is built from 16 residues. With 6 bases clipped from V and 0 bases from J, the junction kept 5 bases outside the gene matches. CDR3: CASSEGQGANTGELFF. The CDR3 bases are TGTGCCAGTAGCGAGGGACAGGGCGCGAACACCGGGGAGCTGTTTTTT. Full variable domain (remainder filled in from reference TRBV19 and TRBJ2-2): DGGITQSPKYLFRKEGQNVTLSCEQNLNHDAMYWYRQDPGQGLRLIYYSQIVNDFQKGDIAEGYSVSREKKESFPLTVTSAQKNPTAFYLCASSEGQGANTGELFFGEGSRLTVL.

In the case of this clone: This sample also contains other DNA sequences that code for the same CDR3. The chain joins TRBV19 to TRBJ2-3; no reliable D call. The CDR3 has 13 amino acids. Trimming shortened V by 4 bases and J by 3 bases, and 8 bases separated the two germline ends. Germline CDR1 is LNHDA and CDR2 is SQIVND (reference sequence). The DNA for the CDR3 is TGTGCCAGTAGTACCCTGGGGACAGATACGCAGTATTTT. Translated, it gives CASSTLGTDTQYF.

The chain has TRBV25-1 and TRBJ1-5; D gene ambiguous. Germline values: CDR1 MGHDK, CDR2 SYGVNS. The ends were cut back, 5 bases at V and 9 bases at J, with 5 bases in the middle. CDR3 length: 10 amino acids. CDR3 DNA: TGTGCCAGCAGTCCCCTGCCCCAGCATTTT. Its protein is CASSPLPQHF.

V usage is TRBV27 and J usage is TRBJ2-3; D is uncertain. The CDR3 has 15 residues. Trimming took off 7 bases at V and 4 bases at J, with 18 bases between the two ends. Per the germline V gene, CDR1 is MNHEY and CDR2 is SMNVEV (reference sequence). DNA of the CDR3: TGTGCCAGCACCCTCGCGGCCACTACCGCAGATACGCAGTATTTT. It codes for CASTLAATTADTQYF.

This CDR3 is CASRDRGQVVYEQYF. The CDR3, as DNA: TGTGCCAGCAGGGACAGGGGGCAGGTAGTGTACGAGCAGTACTTC. V and J are TRBV2 and TRBJ2-7; 11 bases are a match to TRBD1. The CDR3 consists of 15 residues. Germline CDR1 SNHLY, CDR2 FYNNEI. V gave up 6 bases and J gave up 4 bases; unmatched junction bases: 8.

The CDR3 sequence is CASSLGSRGVSEAFF. The CDR3 DNA sequence: TGTGCCAGCAGCTTGGGATCCAGGGGAGTGTCTGAAGCTTTCTTT. The chain links TRBV5-6 to TRBJ1-1; weak D call: TRBD1 (6 bases). Trimming took 0 bases from V and 6 from J, leaving 15 bases between them. This CDR3 is 15 amino acids long. Germline V CDR1 and CDR2: SGHDT, YYEEEE. The full variable domain, with the rest looked up from reference TRBV5-6 and TRBJ1-1, is DAGVTQSPTHLIKTRGQQVTLRCSPKSGHDTVSWYQQALGQGPQFIFQYYEEEERQRGNFPDRFSGHQFPNYSSELNVNALLLGDSALYLCASSLGSRGVSEAFFGQGTRLTVV.

The CDR3 sequence: CASRQAMNTEAFF. The CDR3 DNA sequence: TGCGCCAGCAGACAGGCTATGAACACTGAAGCTTTCTTT. The chain couples TRBV10-1 to TRBJ1-1; weak D call: TRBD1 (5 bases). Trimming left V 6 bases short and J 0 bases short, with 8 bases between. Germline CDR1 and CDR2: WNHNN and SYGVQD (reference sequence). The CDR3 runs to 13 residues.

The rearrangement uses TRBV10-2 and TRBJ2-5, with D possibly being TRBD1 or TRBD2 (5 bases each). Between the trimmed V and J ends, which lost 6 bases and 4 bases, there was a span of 15 bases. The CDR3 contains 14 residues. Looked up from germline, CDR1 is WSHSY and CDR2 is SAAADI. The CDR3 nucleotides are TGCGCCAGCAGGGGGACCGGTCGTTCAGAGACCCAGTACTTC. Translating gives CASRGTGRSETQYF.

The chain joins TRBV28 to TRBJ1-1; unclear D gene. The CDR3 loop spans 12 amino acids. Trimming took off 7 bases at V and 10 bases at J, with 16 bases between the two ends. Per germline, CDR1 MDHEN and CDR2 SYDVKM. CDR3 sequence: CASKGFESGAFF. The CDR3 DNA reads TGTGCCAGCAAGGGATTTGAATCTGGAGCTTTCTTT.